Presented here are 30 T cell receptor beta chains from one specimen sequenced in a study of shared clonotypes between healthy human individuals. Here immunoSEQ multiplex PCR was the method, and the copy in TCRdb shows in-frame clones only, minus some. The repertoire consists of over 2,000,000 clones, with around 93% occurring once and the leading ten covering under 2%. CD45RO-negative, CCR7-selected cells formed the naive CD8 fraction, which excluded terminally differentiated effector memory CD45RA+ cells. The sample was naive CD8+ T cells from PBMCs. These receptors all come from a man younger than 35 in good health. Some clones in this sample may be carry-over from other donors' samples.

V usage is TRBV4-1 and J usage is TRBJ1-2; 9 bases fit TRBD1. Germline CDR1 MGHRA, CDR2 YSYEKL. This CDR3 has 14 residues. Losses at the gene ends were 5 bases for V and 4 bases for J; bases not matched to a gene: 5. The CDR3 loop reads CASSDTGQGYGYTF. In DNA form, the CDR3 reads TGCGCCAGCAGCGATACGGGACAGGGCTATGGCTACACCTTC.

As concerns this clone: This CDR3 is missing its conserved last phenylalanine or tryptophan, likely due to a read error. The CDR3 region has the DNA TGTGCCTGGACGATGGCCGGGCCCCGCGGGGGCTACACCTCC. This sequence encodes CAWTMAGPRGGYTS. The chain couples TRBV30 to TRBJ1-2; D uncertain. Looked up from germline, CDR1 is GTSNPN and CDR2 is SVGIG (reference sequence). V was shortened by 4 bases and J by 8 bases, with 20 bases between the two germline ends. This CDR3 comprises 14 residues.

This clone showed up just once. The V call is TRBV10-3, the J call TRBJ1-4; D unresolved. The CDR3 runs to 14 residues. Germline CDR1 is ENHRY and CDR2 is SYGVKD. The V and J ends lost 7 bases and 0 bases respectively, with 9 bases between them. The CDR3 DNA reads as TGTGCCATCACAGGCGGACCAACTAATGAAAAACTGTTTTTT. Its translation is CAITGGPTNEKLFF.

The chain is built from TRBV7-9 and TRBJ1-1; D is undetermined. The CDR3 length is 14 residues. V was pared by 6 bases and J by 1 base, with 12 bases between. Germline assignment: CDR1 SEHNR and CDR2 FQNEAQ (reference sequence). The CDR3 nucleotides read TGTGCCAGCAGACAAGACGGGAGGAACACTGAAGCTTTCTTT. It yields the protein CASRQDGRNTEAFF.

This chain links TRBV5-5 with TRBJ2-5, with D perhaps matching TRBD1 (6 bases). Germline CDR1 is SGHKS and CDR2 is YYEKEE (reference sequence). The CDR3 runs to 16 residues. The ends were cut back, 1 base at V and 5 bases at J, with 18 bases in the middle. The CDR3 nucleotides are TGTGCCAGCAGCTTGTGGGTCCGGGACCAGGGGGAGACCCAGTACTTC. Its translation: CASSLWVRDQGETQYF.

V gene TRBV6-5 combines with J gene TRBJ2-1; a weak D match, TRBD2 (6 bases). The length of the CDR3 is 15 residues. Trimming left V 7 bases short and J 6 bases short, with 19 bases between. Germline CDR1 is MNHEY and CDR2 is SVGAGI. CDR3 in amino acids: CASTDGVAGSNEQFF. CDR3 coding DNA: TGTGCCAGCACCGACGGGGTGGCGGGAAGCAATGAGCAGTTCTTC.

This clone was found once. The chain links TRBV11-2 to TRBJ2-1, with 11 bases that match TRBD2. Unmatched junction bases numbered 5, after V lost 1 base and J lost 3 bases. The CDR3 length is 17 residues. Per the germline V gene, CDR1 is SGHAT and CDR2 is FQNNGV. The CDR3 reads CASSLGGTSGIYNEQFF. In DNA, the CDR3 is TGTGCCAGCAGCTTAGGTGGGACTAGCGGAATCTACAATGAGCAGTTCTTC.

The gene calls are TRBV27 and TRBJ2-7; either TRBD1 or TRBD2 may fit D (5 bases each). This CDR3 has 16 residues. Germline assignment: CDR1 MNHEY and CDR2 SMNVEV (reference sequence). V was clipped by 6 bases and J by 2 bases, with 20 bases between them. The CDR3 DNA reads TGTGCCAGCAGCACGGGACCGAAAAGCATAGCCTACGAGCAGTACTTC. Translating gives CASSTGPKSIAYEQYF.

The rearrangement joins TRBV6-5 to TRBJ2-7; 8 bases are shared with TRBD2. V lost 2 bases and J lost 2; bases outside the gene matches: 5. CDR3 length: 15 amino acids. Germline V CDR1 and CDR2: MNHEY, SVGAGI. The CDR3 DNA sequence: TGTGCCAGCAGTTACAGGACTAGCATTACCTACGAGCAGTACTTC. Translating it yields CASSYRTSITYEQYF.

This chain links TRBV6-1 with TRBJ2-7; the match to TRBD1 covers 10 bases. The germline CDR1 and CDR2 sequences are MNHNS and SASEGT. V shed 4 bases and J 4 bases; nucleotides not matched to a gene: 7. The CDR3 covers 15 residues. The CDR3 sequence is CASSGYLDRGYEQYF. CDR3 DNA: TGTGCCAGCAGTGGATATCTGGACAGGGGGTACGAGCAGTACTTC.

The chain uses TRBV27 and TRBJ2-2, with 9 positions matching TRBD1. This CDR3 region has 15 residues. Germline V CDR1 and CDR2: MNHEY, SMNVEV (reference sequence). Losses at the gene ends were 4 bases for V and 4 bases for J; bases not matched to a gene: 4. Written as DNA, the CDR3 is TGTGCCAGCAGTTGGGGGACAGGGAGCACCGGGGAGCTGTTTTTT. Amino acids: CASSWGTGSTGELFF.

J is TRBJ2-4 and V is TRBV7-2; 8 bases map to TRBD2. Germline V gene lookup returns CDR1 SGHTA and CDR2 FQGNSA. Trimming took 5 bases from V and 1 from J; bases not matched to a gene: 10. This CDR3 is 17 amino acids long. The CDR3 DNA sequence: TGTGCCAGCAGCCTCGCCGGGACTAGGCTCGCCAAAAACATTCAGTACTTC. Its protein is CASSLAGTRLAKNIQYF.

The genes are TRBV18 and TRBJ2-2; D is unresolved. V was pared by 5 bases and J by 1 base, with 11 bases between. CDR3 length equals 15 residues. Germline loops: CDR1 KGHSH, CDR2 LQKENI. This CDR3 reads CASSLWPKNTGELFF. CDR3 nucleotide sequence: TGTGCCAGCTCATTGTGGCCCAAGAACACCGGGGAGCTGTTTTTT. The full variable domain, rest sourced from reference TRBV18 and TRBJ2-2, is NAGVMQNPRHLVRRRGQEARLRCSPMKGHSHVYWYRQLPEEGLKFMVYLQKENIIDESGMPKERFSAEFPKEGPSILRIQQVVRGDSAAYFCASSLWPKNTGELFFGEGSRLTVL.

This chain joins TRBV9 and TRBJ2-7; D unresolved. Trimming cost V 4 bases and J 3 bases, with 14 bases left between them. Per germline, CDR1 SGDLS and CDR2 YYNGEE. The CDR3 consists of 14 residues. The CDR3 reads CASSPADGYYEQYF. The CDR3 region has the DNA TGTGCCAGCAGCCCAGCCGACGGCTACTACGAGCAGTACTTC.

The chain joins TRBV28 to TRBJ2-3; D gene ambiguous. The CDR3 contains 15 residues. Per germline, CDR1 MDHEN and CDR2 SYDVKM. V gave up 2 bases and J gave up 0 bases, with 9 bases separating them. CDR3: CASSLNSISTDTQYF. The CDR3 nucleotides read TGTGCCAGCAGTTTAAACAGCATTAGCACAGATACGCAGTATTTT.

The CDR3, as DNA: TGTGCCAGCAGCGACCCCTCCGCCCCGGGAGGGAAAAACTATGGCTACACCTTC. Amino acid sequence: CASSDPSAPGGKNYGYTF. The rearrangement uses TRBV9 and TRBJ1-2; D unclear. The CDR3 extends over 18 amino acids. The germline V gene has CDR1 SGDLS and CDR2 YYNGEE. Trimming took off 3 bases at V and 2 bases at J, with 23 bases between the two ends.

The chain couples TRBV4-3 to TRBJ1-3; the D gene is possibly TRBD1 (5 bases). The germline V and J ends were trimmed by 0 bases and 3 bases, with 15 bases remaining between them. The CDR3 runs 17 residues. The germline V gene encodes CDR1 LGHNA and CDR2 YSLEER. Here the CDR3 DNA reads TGCGCCAGCAGCCAAGATATGCTCCGGGGACTTGGAAACACCATATATTTT. Translating it yields CASSQDMLRGLGNTIYF.

The chain has TRBV6-5 and TRBJ2-1, with a tentative D call TRBD1 (6 bases). V was cut by 5 bases and J by 8 bases, with 16 bases left in between. The CDR3 covers 14 residues. Germline assignment: CDR1 MNHEY and CDR2 SVGAGI. CDR3 region: CASSPLPPGDEQFF. In DNA form, the CDR3 reads TGTGCCAGCAGTCCGCTCCCCCCAGGGGATGAGCAGTTCTTC.

This clone came up once. V gene TRBV13 combines with J gene TRBJ2-7; possible D gene TRBD1, 5 bases. The CDR3 sequence is 14 residues long. Germline V gene data show CDR1 as PRHDT and CDR2 as FYEKMQ (reference sequence). Trimming took 5 bases from V and 1 from J, leaving 12 bases between them. CDR3 nucleotide sequence: TGTGCCAGCAGCCTGGACACCACATCCTACGAGCAGTACTTC. Its protein is CASSLDTTSYEQYF.

V usage is TRBV28 and J usage is TRBJ2-2; TRBD2 agrees at 8 bases. The ends lost 6 bases at V and 3 bases at J; junction bases unmatched: 9. This CDR3 has 16 amino acids. Germline V lookup: CDR1 MDHEN, CDR2 SYDVKM. CDR3 amino acids: CASSPRGGGDTGELFF. The CDR3 DNA follows: TGTGCCAGCAGCCCCCGGGGGGGCGGGGACACCGGGGAGCTGTTTTTT.

V gene TRBV5-1 combines with J gene TRBJ2-3; 7 bases line up with TRBD2. V lost 8 bases to trimming and J lost 1 base; unmatched junction nucleotides: 7. The CDR3 runs 14 residues. Germline CDR1 is SGHRS and CDR2 is YFSETQ. The CDR3 DNA reads as TGCGCCAGTACGAGGGCGGGGGGCACAGATACGCAGTATTTT. Translated, it gives CASTRAGGTDTQYF. The full variable domain, rest sourced from reference TRBV5-1 and TRBJ2-3, is KAGVTQTPRYLIKTRGQQVTLSCSPISGHRSVSWYQQTPGQGLQFLFEYFSETQRNKGNFPGRFSGRQFSNSRSEMNVSTLELGDSALYLCASTRAGGTDTQYFGPGTRLTVL.

V gene TRBV7-6 combines with J gene TRBJ2-1; 15 positions match TRBD2. Germline V CDR1 and CDR2: SGHVS, FNYEAQ. Trimming removed 4 bases from V and 10 bases from J; junction bases left unmatched: 8. The CDR3 contains 16 residues. The CDR3 loop is CASSSGLAGGPPEQFF. In DNA, the CDR3 is TGTGCCAGCAGCTCGGGACTAGCGGGAGGCCCCCCGGAGCAGTTCTTC.

The V and J genes are TRBV7-9 and TRBJ2-1; D ambiguous. The length of the CDR3 is 8 residues. Trimming took off 5 bases at V and 10 bases at J, with 0 bases between the two ends. Per germline, CDR1 SEHNR and CDR2 FQNEAQ (reference sequence). The DNA for the CDR3 is TGTGCCAGCAGCGAGCAGTTCTTC. Protein: CASSEQFF.

The chain is built from TRBV9 and TRBJ1-4; D gene unclear. The CDR3 runs to 13 residues. Germline values: CDR1 SGDLS, CDR2 YYNGEE. Trimming took off 0 bases at V and 12 bases at J, with 12 bases between the two ends. The DNA for the CDR3 is TGTGCCAGCAGCGTAGGTCTCGACGCGGAACTGTTTTTT. Protein: CASSVGLDAELFF.

On this clone itself: Other DNA sequences of this sample code for an identical CDR3. The J gene is TRBJ2-7, the V gene TRBV28; a weak D match, TRBD1 (6 bases). The CDR3 consists of 14 residues. Trimming removed 4 bases at V and 0 bases at J, with 10 bases between. CDR1 is MDHEN, CDR2 SYDVKM, per germline. The chain's CDR3 is CASSSRDTSYEQYF. The CDR3 nucleotides read TGTGCCAGCAGTTCCCGGGACACCTCCTACGAGCAGTACTTC.

The chain employs TRBV5-1 and TRBJ1-5, with D perhaps TRBD1 (5 bases). CDR1 is SGHRS, CDR2 YFSETQ, per germline. The CDR3 is made up of 13 amino acids. V was cut by 4 bases and J by 6 bases, with 11 bases left in between. The CDR3 region is CASSLGGTQPQHF. The CDR3 coding sequence is TGCGCCAGCAGCCTGGGGGGGACTCAGCCCCAGCATTTT.

The CDR3 DNA follows: TGTGCCAGCAGCTTAATCCGGCTAGCGGGCTACGAGCAGTACTTC. This gives the protein CASSLIRLAGYEQYF. This chain connects TRBV7-2 to TRBJ2-7; 8 bases are shared with TRBD2. The CDR3 is 15 residues long. V lost 2 bases, J lost 3 bases, and 6 bases stayed unmatched. Germline-derived CDR1 and CDR2 are SGHTA and FQGNSA. Complete variable domain (other parts from reference TRBV7-2 and TRBJ2-7): GAGVSQSPSNKVTEKGKDVELRCDPISGHTALYWYRQSLGQGLEFLIYFQGNSAPDKSGLPSDRFSAERTGGSVSTLTIQRTQQEDSAVYLCASSLIRLAGYEQYFGPGTRLTVT.

The J gene is TRBJ2-1, the V gene TRBV7-7, with a tentative D call TRBD2 (6 bases). V was pared by 5 bases and J by 8 bases, with 13 bases between. The CDR3 is 13 residues long. Germline V lookup: CDR1 SSHAT, CDR2 FNYEAQ (reference sequence). This CDR3 reads CASSPTSIHEQFF. The CDR3 DNA follows: TGTGCCAGCAGCCCCACTAGCATCCATGAGCAGTTCTTC.

On this clone itself: Its ends do not fully match the called genes, so a read error is possible. V gene TRBV11-2 combines with J gene TRBJ2-7, with 9 nucleotides matching TRBD2. Germline V lookup: CDR1 SGHAT, CDR2 FQNNGV. This CDR3 is built from 15 residues. CDR3 nucleotide sequence: TGTGCCAGCAGCTTAGATTCCTGGTTAGCGGGAGATTTTAATTTC. Translation gives CASSLDSWLAGDFNF.

The chain couples TRBV29-1 to TRBJ2-3; tentative D call: TRBD2 (5 bases). V was pared by 3 bases and J by 5 bases, with 18 bases between. The germline CDR1 and CDR2 sequences are SQVTM and ANQGSEA. This CDR3 spans 15 amino acids. CDR3 DNA: TGCAGCGTTGAGTCGGAGGACTTAGAAGGAGATACGCAGTATTTT. Translating it yields CSVESEDLEGDTQYF.